This TCR beta chain was retrieved from a study of T cell changes during pregnancy in multiple sclerosis. Here immunoSEQ multiplex PCR was the method, and the copy in TCRdb shows in-frame clones only, minus some. The profile shows over 55,000 clones, around 92% of them singletons. CDR1 and CDR2 (germline): SGHDN, FVKESK. This CDR3 is 16 amino acids long. With V trimmed by 1 base and J by 4 bases, 7 bases remained unmatched. Source: peripheral blood, taken in the first trimester of pregnancy. This TCR came from a female donor with multiple sclerosis, enrolled in a pregnancy study. The chain combines TRBV14 with TRBJ2-7; TRBD2 matches 10 bases. DNA of the CDR3: TGTGCCAGCAGCCAAGGGCCGACTAGCGGGCTATACGAGCAGTACTTC. It is translated as CASSQGPTSGLYEQYF.